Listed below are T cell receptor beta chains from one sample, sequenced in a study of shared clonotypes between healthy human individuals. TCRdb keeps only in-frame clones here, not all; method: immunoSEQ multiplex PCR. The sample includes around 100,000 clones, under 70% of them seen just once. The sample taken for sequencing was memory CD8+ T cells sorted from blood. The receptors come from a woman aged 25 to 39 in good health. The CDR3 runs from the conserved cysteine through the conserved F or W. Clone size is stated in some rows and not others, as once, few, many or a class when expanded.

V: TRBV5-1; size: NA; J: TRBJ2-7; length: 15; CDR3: CASRTGTGSSYEQYF
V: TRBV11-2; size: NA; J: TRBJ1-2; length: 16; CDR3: CASSLNRRRGGDGYTF
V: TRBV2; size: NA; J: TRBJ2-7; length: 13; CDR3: CASSLRLNYEQYF
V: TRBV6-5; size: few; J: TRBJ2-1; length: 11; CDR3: CASSDSGKKFF
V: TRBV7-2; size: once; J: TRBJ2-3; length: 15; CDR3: CASSPPQRAPDTQYF
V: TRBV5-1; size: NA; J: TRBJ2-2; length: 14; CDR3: CASSLGGNTGELFF
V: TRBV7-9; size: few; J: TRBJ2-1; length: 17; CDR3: CASSLPLAGGHYNEQFF
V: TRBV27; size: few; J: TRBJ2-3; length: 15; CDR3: CASSLSRFSTDTQYF
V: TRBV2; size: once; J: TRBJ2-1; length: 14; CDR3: CASSQAATYNEQFF
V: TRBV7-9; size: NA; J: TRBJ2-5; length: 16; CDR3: CASSFLAGWSRETQYF
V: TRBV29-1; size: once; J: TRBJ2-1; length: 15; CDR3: CSVERTGSSYNEQFF
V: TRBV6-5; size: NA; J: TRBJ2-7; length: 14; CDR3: CASNTGRDYYEQYF
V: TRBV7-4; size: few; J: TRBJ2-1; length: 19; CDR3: CASSFRAPPFPPPPLEQFF
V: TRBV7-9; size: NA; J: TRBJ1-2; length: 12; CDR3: CASSLGPGGYTF
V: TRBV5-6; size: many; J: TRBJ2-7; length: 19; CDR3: CASSLAETSGERFDYEQYF
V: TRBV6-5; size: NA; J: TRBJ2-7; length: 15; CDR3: CASSSSSGSTHEQYF
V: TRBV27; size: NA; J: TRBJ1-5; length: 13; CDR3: CASRPGGNQPQHF
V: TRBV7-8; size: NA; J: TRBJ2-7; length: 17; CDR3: CASSSPGQVPNNYEQYF